Ten or more counts support the clone carrying this TCR beta chain. The sample is drawn from a study of immune characterization of retroperitoneal liposarcoma. MiXCR, run by TCRdb on the PCR reads, gives a single entry per CDR3 protein. The sample shows 9,500 to 12,000 distinct CDR3 sequences, about 27% of them seen only once. The V end was cut by 2 bases, the J end by 5 bases, with 7 bases between. This CDR3 region has 13 residues. Germline V lookup: CDR1 SGHAT, CDR2 FQDESV (reference sequence). The source of this sequence is a female donor with retroperitoneal liposarcoma. Sequencing input: tumor tissue. The genes are TRBV11-1 and TRBJ2-1; D gene unclear. The CDR3 DNA reads as TGTGCCAGCAGCTTACGTCGGAACAATGAGCAGTTCTTC. It codes for CASSLRRNNEQFF.